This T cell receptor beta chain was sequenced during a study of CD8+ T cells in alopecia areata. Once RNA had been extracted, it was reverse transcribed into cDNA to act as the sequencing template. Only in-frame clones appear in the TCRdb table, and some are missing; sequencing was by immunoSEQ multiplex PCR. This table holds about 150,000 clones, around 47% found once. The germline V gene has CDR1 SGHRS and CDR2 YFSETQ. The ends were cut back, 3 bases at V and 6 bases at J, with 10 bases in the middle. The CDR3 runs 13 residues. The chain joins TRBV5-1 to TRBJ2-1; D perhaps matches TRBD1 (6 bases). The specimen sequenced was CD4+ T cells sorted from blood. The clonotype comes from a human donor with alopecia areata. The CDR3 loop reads CASSSGDRNEQFF. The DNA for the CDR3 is TGCGCCAGCAGCTCAGGGGATCGCAATGAGCAGTTCTTC. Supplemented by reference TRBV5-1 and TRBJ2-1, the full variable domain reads KAGVTQTPRYLIKTRGQQVTLSCSPISGHRSVSWYQQTPGQGLQFLFEYFSETQRNKGNFPGRFSGRQFSNSRSEMNVSTLELGDSALYLCASSSGDRNEQFFGPGTRLTVL.